This T cell receptor beta chain was recovered during a study of control samples from healthy donors and cancer patients. The germline V gene encodes CDR1 MNHEY and CDR2 SVGAGI. This CDR3 region has 14 residues. J was trimmed by 3 bases and V by 7 bases; bases with no gene match: 6. Clones were read by immunoSEQ multiplex PCR, and TCRdb kept only the in-frame ones, dropping some. The sample records about 230,000 clones, more than 65% being singletons. The sequence was collected from a woman in her sixties with lung cancer. Material for sequencing was PBMCs. The J gene is TRBJ2-7, the V gene TRBV6-5; 10 positions agree with TRBD1. CDR3 sequence: CASITGTGVYEQYF. The CDR3 coding sequence is TGTGCCAGCATTACCGGGACAGGGGTCTACGAGCAGTACTTC.